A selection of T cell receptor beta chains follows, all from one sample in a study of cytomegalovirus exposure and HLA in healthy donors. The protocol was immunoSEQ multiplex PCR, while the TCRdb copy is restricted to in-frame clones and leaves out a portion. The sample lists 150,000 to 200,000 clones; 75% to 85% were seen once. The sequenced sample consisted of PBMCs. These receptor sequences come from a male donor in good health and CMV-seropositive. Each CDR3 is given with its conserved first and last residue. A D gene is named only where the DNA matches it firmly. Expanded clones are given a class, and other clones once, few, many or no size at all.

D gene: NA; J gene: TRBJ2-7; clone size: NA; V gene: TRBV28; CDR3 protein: CASSPGGRIEQYF; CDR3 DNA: TGTGCCAGCAGCCCCGGGGGTCGGATCGAGCAGTACTTC
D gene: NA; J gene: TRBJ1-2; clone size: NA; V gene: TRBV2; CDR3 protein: CASSDGGYGYTF; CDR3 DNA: TGTGCCAGCAGTGACGGCGGCTATGGCTACACCTTC
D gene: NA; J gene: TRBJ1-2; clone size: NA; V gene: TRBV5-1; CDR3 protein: CASGDRVRRGYTF; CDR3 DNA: TGCGCCAGCGGAGACCGAGTCCGGCGGGGCTACACCTTC
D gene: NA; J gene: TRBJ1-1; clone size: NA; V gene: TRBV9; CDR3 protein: CASSPRPGIGGAFF; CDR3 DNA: TGTGCCAGCAGCCCCCGACCTGGCATCGGAGGGGCTTTCTTT
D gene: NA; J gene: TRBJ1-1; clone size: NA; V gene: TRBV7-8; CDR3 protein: CASSYNGGVNTEAFF; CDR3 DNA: TGTGCCAGCAGCTACAATGGCGGGGTTAACACTGAAGCTTTCTTT
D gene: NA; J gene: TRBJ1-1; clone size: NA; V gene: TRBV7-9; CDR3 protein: CASSFSNTEAFF; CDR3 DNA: TGTGCCAGCAGCTTCTCTAATACTGAAGCTTTCTTT
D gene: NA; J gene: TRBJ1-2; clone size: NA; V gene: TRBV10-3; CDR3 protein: CAISEGTRDNYGYTF; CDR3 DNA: TGTGCCATCAGTGAGGGTACCAGGGATAACTATGGCTACACCTTC
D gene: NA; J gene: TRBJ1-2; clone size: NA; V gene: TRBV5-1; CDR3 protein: CASREGSANYGYTF; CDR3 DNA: TGCGCCAGCAGAGAGGGCAGTGCTAACTATGGCTACACCTTC
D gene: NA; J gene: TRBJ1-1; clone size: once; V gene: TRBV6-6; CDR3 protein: CASSPGGAHTEAFF; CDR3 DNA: TGTGCCAGCAGTCCCGGGGGGGCACACACTGAAGCTTTCTTT
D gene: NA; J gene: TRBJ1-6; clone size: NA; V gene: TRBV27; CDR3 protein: CASRSPTGLGSPLHF; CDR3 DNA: TGTGCCAGCAGGTCACCGACAGGCCTCGGGTCACCCCTCCACTTT
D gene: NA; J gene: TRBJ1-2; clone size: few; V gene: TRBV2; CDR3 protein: CATALAPIDGYTF; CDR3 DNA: TGTGCCACCGCTTTGGCTCCGATCGATGGCTACACCTTC
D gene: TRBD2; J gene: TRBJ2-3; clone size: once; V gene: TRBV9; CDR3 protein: CASSLGLAVDTQYF; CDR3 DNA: TGTGCCAGCAGCCTGGGACTAGCGGTGGATACGCAGTATTTT
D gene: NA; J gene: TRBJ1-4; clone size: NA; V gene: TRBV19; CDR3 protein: CASSTGTYHGNEKLFF; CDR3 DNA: TGTGCCAGTAGTACCGGGACTTACCATGGGAATGAAAAACTGTTTTTT
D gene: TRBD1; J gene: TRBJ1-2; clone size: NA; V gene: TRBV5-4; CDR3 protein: CASSVAPGQGAAGYTF; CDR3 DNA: TGTGCCAGCAGCGTGGCTCCGGGACAGGGGGCTGCTGGCTACACCTTC
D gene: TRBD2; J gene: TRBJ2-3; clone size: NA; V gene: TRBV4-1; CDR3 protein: CASSQASGGRTDTQYF; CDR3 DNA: TGCGCCAGCAGCCAAGCTAGCGGGGGCCGCACAGATACGCAGTATTTT
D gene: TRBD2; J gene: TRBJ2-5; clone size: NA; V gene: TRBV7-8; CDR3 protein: CASSLERGLAGWLKETQYF; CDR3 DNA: TGTGCCAGCAGCTTAGAAAGGGGACTAGCGGGTTGGCTTAAAGAGACCCAGTACTTC
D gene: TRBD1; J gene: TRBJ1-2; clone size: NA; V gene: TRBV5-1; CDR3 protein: CASSTGQSNYGYTF; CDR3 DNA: TGCGCCAGCAGCACGGGACAGTCGAACTATGGCTACACCTTC
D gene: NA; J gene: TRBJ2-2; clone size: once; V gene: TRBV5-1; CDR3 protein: CASSLESVTGELFF; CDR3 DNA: TGCGCCAGCAGCTTGGAGTCGGTCACCGGGGAGCTGTTTTTT
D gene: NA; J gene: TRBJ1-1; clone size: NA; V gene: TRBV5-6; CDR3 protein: CASSLATVGNTEAFF; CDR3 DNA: TGTGCCAGCAGCTTGGCGACAGTGGGGAACACTGAAGCTTTCTTT
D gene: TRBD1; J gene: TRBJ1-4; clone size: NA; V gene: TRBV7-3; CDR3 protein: CASSTHRGTGWYEKLFF; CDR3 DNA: TGTGCCAGCAGCACGCATAGAGGGACAGGGTGGTATGAAAAACTGTTTTTT
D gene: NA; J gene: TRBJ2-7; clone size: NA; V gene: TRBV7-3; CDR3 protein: CAISWEEQYF; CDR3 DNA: TGTGCCATCTCCTGGGAGGAGCAGTACTTC
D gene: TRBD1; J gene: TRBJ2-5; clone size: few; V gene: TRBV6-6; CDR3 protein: CASRRDRGGETQYF; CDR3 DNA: TGTGCCAGCAGGCGGGACAGGGGAGGAGAGACCCAGTACTTC
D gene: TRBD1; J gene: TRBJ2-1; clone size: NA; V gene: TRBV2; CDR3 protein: CASRRDRGQDEQFF; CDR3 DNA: TGTGCCAGCCGGAGGGACAGGGGGCAGGATGAGCAGTTCTTC
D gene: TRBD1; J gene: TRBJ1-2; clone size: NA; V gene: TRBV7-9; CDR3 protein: CAGSFTTGGAYGYTF; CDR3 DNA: TGTGCCGGCAGCTTCACGACAGGGGGCGCGTATGGCTACACCTTC
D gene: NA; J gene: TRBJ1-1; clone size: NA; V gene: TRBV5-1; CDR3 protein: CASSLEVGGAAFF; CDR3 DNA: TGCGCCAGCAGCTTGGAGGTCGGCGGGGCAGCTTTCTTT
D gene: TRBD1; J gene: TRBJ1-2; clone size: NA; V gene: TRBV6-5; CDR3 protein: CASSSTGDTGYTF; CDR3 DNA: TGTGCCAGCAGTTCTACAGGGGACACTGGCTACACCTTC
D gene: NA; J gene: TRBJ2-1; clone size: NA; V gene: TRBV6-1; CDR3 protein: CASGRGRPVGEQFF; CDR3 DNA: TGTGCCAGCGGGCGGGGACGGCCCGTCGGGGAGCAGTTCTTC
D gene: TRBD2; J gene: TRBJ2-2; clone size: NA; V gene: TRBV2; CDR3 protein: CASSALTSGGALPGELFF; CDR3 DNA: TGTGCCAGCAGTGCCCTGACTAGCGGGGGGGCCTTGCCCGGGGAGCTGTTTTTT
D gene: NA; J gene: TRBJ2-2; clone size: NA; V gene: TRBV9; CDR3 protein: CASSPGATGELFF; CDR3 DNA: TGTGCCAGCAGCCCAGGGGCCACCGGGGAGCTGTTTTTT
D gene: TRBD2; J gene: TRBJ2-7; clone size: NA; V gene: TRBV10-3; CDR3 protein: CAISESGGGSSYEQYF; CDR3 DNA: TGTGCCATCAGTGAGTCTGGCGGGGGGTCCTCCTACGAGCAGTACTTC
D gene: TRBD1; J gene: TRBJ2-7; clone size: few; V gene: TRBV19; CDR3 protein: CASGTGVEQYF; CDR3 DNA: TGTGCCAGTGGGACAGGGGTCGAGCAGTACTTC
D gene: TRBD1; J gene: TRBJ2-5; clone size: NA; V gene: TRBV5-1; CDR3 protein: CASSPEDRGETQYF; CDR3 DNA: TGCGCCAGCAGCCCGGAGGACAGGGGGGAGACCCAGTACTTC